The source of this T cell receptor (beta chain) is a study of blood T cell repertoires in COVID-19. The overall study: Material from acute and convalescent COVID-19 was sourced from the United States, Italy and Spain. In each case, the material was cDNA or gDNA derived from T cells, B-cell-depleted T cells, or PBMCs.

Germline assignment: CDR1 MNHEY and CDR2 SVGAGI. This CDR3 spans 15 amino acids. V dropped 0 bases and J dropped 0 bases, with 8 bases sitting between them. Using immunoSEQ multiplex PCR, the repertoire was profiled, and TCRdb retains in-frame clones only, with some absent. The sample has some 260,000 clones; approximately 88% are singletons. The specimen was peripheral blood. This rearrangement joins TRBV6-5 to TRBJ1-2; unclear D gene. The clonotype originates from a woman in her thirties with COVID-19, enrolled during active disease. CDR3 DNA: TGTGCCAGCAGTTACTCGGTAACAGCTAACTATGGCTACACCTTC. Translation gives CASSYSVTANYGYTF.